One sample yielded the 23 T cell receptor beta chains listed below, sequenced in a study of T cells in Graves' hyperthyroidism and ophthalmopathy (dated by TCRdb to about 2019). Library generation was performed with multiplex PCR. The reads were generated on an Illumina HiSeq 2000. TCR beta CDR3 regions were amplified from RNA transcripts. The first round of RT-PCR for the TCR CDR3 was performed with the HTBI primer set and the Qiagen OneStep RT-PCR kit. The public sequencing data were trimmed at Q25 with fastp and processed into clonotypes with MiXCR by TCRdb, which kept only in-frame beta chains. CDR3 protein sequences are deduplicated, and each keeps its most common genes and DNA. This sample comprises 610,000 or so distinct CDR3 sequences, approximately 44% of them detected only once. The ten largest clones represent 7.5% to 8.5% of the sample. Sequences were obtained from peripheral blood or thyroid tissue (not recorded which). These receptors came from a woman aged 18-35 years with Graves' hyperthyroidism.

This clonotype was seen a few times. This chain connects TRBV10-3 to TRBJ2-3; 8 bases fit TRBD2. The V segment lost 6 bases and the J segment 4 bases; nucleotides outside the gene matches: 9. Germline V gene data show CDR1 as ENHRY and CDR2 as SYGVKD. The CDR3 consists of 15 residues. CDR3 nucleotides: TGTGCCATCAGAGTTACTAGCGGCGGTGCAGATACGCAGTATTTT. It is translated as CAIRVTSGGADTQYF.

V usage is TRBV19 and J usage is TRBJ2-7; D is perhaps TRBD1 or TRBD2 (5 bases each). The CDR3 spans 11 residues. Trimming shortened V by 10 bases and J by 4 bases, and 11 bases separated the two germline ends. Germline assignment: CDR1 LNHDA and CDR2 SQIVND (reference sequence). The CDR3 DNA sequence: TGTGCCACCCGGGACGGGTACGAGCAGTACTTC. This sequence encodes CATRDGYEQYF.

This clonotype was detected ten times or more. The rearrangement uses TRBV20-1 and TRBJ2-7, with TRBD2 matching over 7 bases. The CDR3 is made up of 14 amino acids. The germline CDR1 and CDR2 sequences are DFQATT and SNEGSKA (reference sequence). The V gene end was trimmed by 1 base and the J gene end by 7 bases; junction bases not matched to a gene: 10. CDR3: CSARGGGKAWEQYF. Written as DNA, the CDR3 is TGCAGTGCTAGAGGGGGGGGAAAGGCGTGGGAGCAGTACTTC.

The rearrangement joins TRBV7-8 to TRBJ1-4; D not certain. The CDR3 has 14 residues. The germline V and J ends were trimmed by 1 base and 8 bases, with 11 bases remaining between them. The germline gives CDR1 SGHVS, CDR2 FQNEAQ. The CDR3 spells CASSLVAWVEKLFF. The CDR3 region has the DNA TGTGCCAGCAGCTTAGTAGCCTGGGTGGAAAAACTGTTTTTT.

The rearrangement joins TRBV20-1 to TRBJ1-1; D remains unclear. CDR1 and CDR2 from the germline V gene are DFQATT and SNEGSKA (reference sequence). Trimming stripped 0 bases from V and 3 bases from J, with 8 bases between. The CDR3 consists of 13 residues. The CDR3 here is CSARDEGDTEAFF. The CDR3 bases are TGCAGTGCTAGAGATGAAGGCGACACTGAAGCTTTCTTT.

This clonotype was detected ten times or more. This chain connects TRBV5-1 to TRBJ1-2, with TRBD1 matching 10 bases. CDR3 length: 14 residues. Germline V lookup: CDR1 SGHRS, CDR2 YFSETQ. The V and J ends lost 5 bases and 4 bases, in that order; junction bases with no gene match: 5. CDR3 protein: CASRKRTGGYGYTF. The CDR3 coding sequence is TGCGCCAGCAGAAAAAGGACAGGGGGCTATGGCTACACCTTC.

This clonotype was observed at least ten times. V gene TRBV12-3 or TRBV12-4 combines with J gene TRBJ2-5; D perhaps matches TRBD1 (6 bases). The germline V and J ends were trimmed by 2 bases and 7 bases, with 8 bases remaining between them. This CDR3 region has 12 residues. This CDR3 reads CASSLIQGTQYF. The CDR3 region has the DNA TGTGCCAGCAGTTTAATACAGGGGACCCAGTACTTC.

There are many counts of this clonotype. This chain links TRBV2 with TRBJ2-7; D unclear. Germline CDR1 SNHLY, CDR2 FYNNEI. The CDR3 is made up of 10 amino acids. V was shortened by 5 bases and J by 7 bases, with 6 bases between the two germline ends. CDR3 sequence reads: CASSLREQYF. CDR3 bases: TGTGCCAGCAGTCTCCGAGAGCAGTACTTC.

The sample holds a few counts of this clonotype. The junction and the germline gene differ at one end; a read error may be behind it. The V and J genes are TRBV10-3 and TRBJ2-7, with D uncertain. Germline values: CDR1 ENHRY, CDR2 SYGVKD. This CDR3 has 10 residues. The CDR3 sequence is CAISDELRNF. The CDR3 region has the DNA TGTGCCATCAGTGATGAGCTGCGGAACTTC.

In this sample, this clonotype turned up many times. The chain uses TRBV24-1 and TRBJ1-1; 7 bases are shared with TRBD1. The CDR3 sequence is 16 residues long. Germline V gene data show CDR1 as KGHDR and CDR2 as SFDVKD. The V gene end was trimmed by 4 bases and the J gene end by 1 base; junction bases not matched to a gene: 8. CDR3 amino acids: CATSESGTAPNTEAFF. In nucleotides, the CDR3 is TGTGCCACCAGTGAATCCGGGACAGCGCCGAACACTGAAGCTTTCTTT.

The CDR3 coding sequence is TGTGCCAGCAGTGAAGGCGGGACAGTAAATTCACCCCTCCACTTT. This encodes CASSEGGTVNSPLHF. This chain uses TRBV2 with TRBJ1-6; 7 bases are shared with TRBD1. Germline V gene data show CDR1 as SNHLY and CDR2 as FYNNEI. The ends lost 1 base at V and 7 bases at J; junction bases unmatched: 4. This CDR3 has 15 residues.

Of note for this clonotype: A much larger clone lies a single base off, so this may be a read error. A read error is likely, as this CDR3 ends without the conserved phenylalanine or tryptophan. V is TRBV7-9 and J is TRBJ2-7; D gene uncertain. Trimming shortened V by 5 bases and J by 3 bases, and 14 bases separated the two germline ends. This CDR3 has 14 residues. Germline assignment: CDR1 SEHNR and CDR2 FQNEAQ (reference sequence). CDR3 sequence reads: CASSASAGGYEQYY. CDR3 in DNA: TGTGCCAGCAGCGCATCCGCCGGCGGCTACGAGCAGTACTAC.

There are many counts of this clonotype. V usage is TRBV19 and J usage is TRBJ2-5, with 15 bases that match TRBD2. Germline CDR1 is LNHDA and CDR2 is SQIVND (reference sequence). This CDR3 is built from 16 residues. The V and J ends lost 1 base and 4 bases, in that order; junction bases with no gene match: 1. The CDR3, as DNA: TGTGCCAGTAGTATAGGGACTAGCGGGAGGGGAGAGACCCAGTACTTC. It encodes CASSIGTSGRGETQYF. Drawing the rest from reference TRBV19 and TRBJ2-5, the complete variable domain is DGGITQSPKYLFRKEGQNVTLSCEQNLNHDAMYWYRQDPGQGLRLIYYSQIVNDFQKGDIAEGYSVSREKKESFPLTVTSAQKNPTAFYLCASSIGTSGRGETQYFGPGTRLLVL.

The CDR3 nucleotides are TGTGCCAGCAGCTTAGCAGGAGAGACCCAGCATTTT. Translated, it gives CASSLAGETQHF. This sequence joins TRBV7-6 and TRBJ1-5; D remains ambiguous. CDR1 and CDR2 from the germline V gene are SGHVS and FNYEAQ. This CDR3 is 12 amino acids long. Trimming pared 0 bases from V and 11 bases from J, leaving 8 bases between.

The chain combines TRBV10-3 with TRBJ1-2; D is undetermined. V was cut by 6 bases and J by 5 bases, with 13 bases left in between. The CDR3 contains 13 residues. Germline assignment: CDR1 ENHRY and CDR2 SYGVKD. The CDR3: CAISGGAGYGYTF. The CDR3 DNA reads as TGTGCCATCAGCGGCGGAGCGGGTTATGGCTACACCTTC.

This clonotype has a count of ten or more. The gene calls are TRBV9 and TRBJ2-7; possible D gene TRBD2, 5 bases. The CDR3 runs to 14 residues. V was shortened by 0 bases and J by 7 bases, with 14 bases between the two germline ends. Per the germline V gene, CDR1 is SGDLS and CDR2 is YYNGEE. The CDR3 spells CASSVDVAPLEQYF. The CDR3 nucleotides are TGTGCCAGCAGCGTAGATGTAGCGCCCTTAGAGCAGTACTTC.

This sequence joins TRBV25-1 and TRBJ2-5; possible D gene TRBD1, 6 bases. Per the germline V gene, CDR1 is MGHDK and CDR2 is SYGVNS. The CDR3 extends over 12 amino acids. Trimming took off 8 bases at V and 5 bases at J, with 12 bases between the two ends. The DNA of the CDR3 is TGTGCCAGCTTAGAACAGGGCGAGACCCAGTACTTC. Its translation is CASLEQGETQYF.

This CDR3 reads CATPFLAYNEQFF. CDR3 coding DNA: TGTGCCACCCCATTTCTCGCTTACAATGAGCAGTTCTTC. The gene calls are TRBV10-3 and TRBJ2-5, with D uncertain. The J call may be incorrect, as the DNA end agrees better with TRBJ2-1. Germline values: CDR1 ENHRY, CDR2 SYGVKD. The CDR3 covers 13 residues.

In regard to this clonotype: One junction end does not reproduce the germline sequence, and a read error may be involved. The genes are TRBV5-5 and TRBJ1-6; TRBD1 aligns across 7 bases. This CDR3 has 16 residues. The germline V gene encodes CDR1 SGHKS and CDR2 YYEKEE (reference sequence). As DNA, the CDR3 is TGCGCCAGCAGCCAAGAGGGACAGAAAAGGGGGTCACCCCTCCACTTT. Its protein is CASSQEGQKRGSPLHF.

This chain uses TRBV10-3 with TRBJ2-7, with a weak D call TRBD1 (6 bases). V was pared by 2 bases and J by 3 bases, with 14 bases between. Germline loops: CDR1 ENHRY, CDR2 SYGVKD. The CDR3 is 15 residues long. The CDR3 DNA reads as TGTGCCATCAGTGAGCCCCGGGACACTCACTACGAGCAGTACTTC. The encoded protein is CAISEPRDTHYEQYF.

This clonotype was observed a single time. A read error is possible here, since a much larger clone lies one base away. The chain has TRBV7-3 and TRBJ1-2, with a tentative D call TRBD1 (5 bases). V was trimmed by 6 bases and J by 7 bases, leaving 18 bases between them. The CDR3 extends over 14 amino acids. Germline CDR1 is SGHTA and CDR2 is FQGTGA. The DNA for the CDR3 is TGTGCCAGCAGTTACTCCCGGGGCCTCTTTGGCTACACCTTC. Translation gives CASSYSRGLFGYTF.

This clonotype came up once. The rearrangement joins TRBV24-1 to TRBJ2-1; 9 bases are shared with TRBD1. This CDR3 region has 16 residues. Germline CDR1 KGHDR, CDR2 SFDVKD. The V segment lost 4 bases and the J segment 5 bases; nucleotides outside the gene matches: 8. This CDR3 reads CATSDPHRDRDNEQFF. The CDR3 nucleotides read TGTGCCACCAGTGACCCCCACCGGGACAGGGACAATGAGCAGTTCTTC.

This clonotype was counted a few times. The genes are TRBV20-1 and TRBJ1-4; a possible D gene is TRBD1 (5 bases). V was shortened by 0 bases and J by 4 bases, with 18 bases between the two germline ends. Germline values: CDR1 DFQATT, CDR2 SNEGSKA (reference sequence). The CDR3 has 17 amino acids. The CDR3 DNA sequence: TGCAGTGCTAGAGATAGGCAGGGCCGGAGTGTTAATGAAAAACTGTTTTTT. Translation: CSARDRQGRSVNEKLFF.